The 5 T cell receptor beta chains reported below all come from one sample, sequenced in a study of cytomegalovirus exposure and HLA in healthy donors. The PCR was carried out with 60 Vbeta primers and 13 Jbeta primers. Method: immunoSEQ multiplex PCR; TCRdb's copy keeps in-frame clones and lacks some. The sample contains approximately 200,000 clones, about 82% of which appear only once. Sequenced: PBMCs. The source is a woman aged 45-65 years in good health and CMV-seronegative.

CDR3 region: CASSSQGSAYGYTF. Here the CDR3 DNA reads TGTGCCAGCAGTTCACAGGGGTCGGCCTATGGCTACACCTTC. The chain joins TRBV5-4 to TRBJ1-2, with 7 bases matching TRBD1. V shed 5 bases, J shed 4 bases, and the junction held 8 bases outside the gene matches. Germline lookup yields CDR1 SGHNT and CDR2 YYREEE (reference sequence). The CDR3 is 14 amino acids.

This clone has more than one count but fewer than ten. The sample has other DNA sequences that encode this CDR3 too. The chain is built from TRBV7-2 and TRBJ2-7; 10 bases agree with TRBD2. CDR3 length equals 15 residues. Germline V lookup: CDR1 SGHTA, CDR2 FQGNSA. J was trimmed by 0 bases and V by 4 bases; bases with no gene match: 3. For the CDR3, the DNA is TGTGCCAGCAGCTCCAGGACTAGCGGCTCCTACGAGCAGTACTTC. Encoded protein: CASSSRTSGSYEQYF.

V and J are TRBV10-3 and TRBJ1-1, with D hard to call. Trimming removed 5 bases at V and 6 bases at J, with 10 bases between. The CDR3 totals 12 residues. CDR1 ENHRY and CDR2 SYGVKD come from the germline V gene. The CDR3 coding sequence is TGTGCCATCAGTCATGAAACACCTGAAGCTTTCTTT. Protein sequence: CAISHETPEAFF.

The V call is TRBV4-2, the J call TRBJ1-5; 7 bases are shared with TRBD1. CDR1 is LGHNA and CDR2 is YNFKEQ in the germline V gene. The CDR3 contains 14 residues. The junction had 3 bases not matched to a gene; V was cut back by 1 base and J by 6 bases. The CDR3 here is CASSQAQGGQPQHF. In DNA form, the CDR3 reads TGTGCCAGCAGCCAAGCCCAGGGGGGTCAGCCCCAGCATTTT.

The rearrangement joins TRBV5-1 to TRBJ1-1; weak D call: TRBD1 (5 bases). CDR3 length equals 15 residues. V was cut by 3 bases and J by 1 base, with 13 bases left in between. Germline CDR1 and CDR2: SGHRS and YFSETQ. The CDR3 region is CASSWTWGGNTEAFF. The CDR3 coding sequence is TGCGCCAGCAGCTGGACTTGGGGGGGGAACACTGAAGCTTTCTTT.